A single sample gave rise to the 28 T cell receptor beta chains below, sequenced in a study of blood T cell repertoires in COVID-19 (dated by TCRdb to about 2020). Receptor amplification or capture employed the immunoSEQ multiplex PCR assay. TCRdb retrieved this table from immuneACCESS and kept in-frame rearrangements only. Not all clones are present; in checked studies, unresolved V genes account for under half, and no reason is known for the remainder. The sample yields over 150,000 clones; approximately 88% were counted once. The ten biggest clones cover about 14% of the sample. Sequenced input: peripheral blood. The receptors were sampled from a man aged 18 to 29 with active or convalescent COVID-19.

The chain joins TRBV19 to TRBJ2-7; D might be TRBD2 (6 bases). Germline values: CDR1 LNHDA, CDR2 SQIVND (reference sequence). This CDR3 has 15 amino acids. Deletions cut 3 bases from V and 5 bases from J, with 17 bases between. This chain's CDR3 is CASSISGVNPHEQYF. The CDR3 DNA follows: TGTGCCAGTAGTATCTCGGGGGTTAATCCCCACGAGCAGTACTTC.

Here the CDR3 DNA reads TGTGCCAGCAGTGGGGACGGACTAGTCGGTGAGCAGTTCTTC. Amino acid sequence: CASSGDGLVGEQFF. This chain connects TRBV28 to TRBJ2-1; TRBD2 agrees at 7 bases. This CDR3 spans 14 amino acids. With 5 bases clipped from V and 9 bases from J, the junction kept 10 bases outside the gene matches. The germline V gene has CDR1 MDHEN and CDR2 SYDVKM.

Only one count was recorded for this clone. The chain links TRBV28 to TRBJ1-4, with TRBD1 matching 11 bases. Germline V gene sequence: CDR1 MDHEN, CDR2 SYDVKM. The CDR3 runs 15 residues. The J segment lost 3 bases and the V segment lost 5 bases, leaving 2 bases of the junction unmatched. CDR3 in DNA: TGTGCCAGCAGTGGACAGGGGGCGGCTAATGAAAAACTGTTTTTT. Amino acid sequence: CASSGQGAANEKLFF.

The V gene is TRBV28, the J gene TRBJ1-6, with a weak D call TRBD1 (6 bases). Trimming removed 2 bases from V and 3 bases from J, with 11 bases in between. CDR1 is MDHEN, CDR2 SYDVKM, per germline. This CDR3 has 16 residues. The CDR3 here is CASSLPGQYYNSPLHF. CDR3 nucleotide sequence: TGTGCCAGCAGTTTACCCGGACAGTACTATAATTCACCCCTCCACTTT.

The chain couples TRBV27 to TRBJ2-5, with TRBD2 matching over 13 bases. The CDR3 sequence is 17 residues long. Per germline, CDR1 MNHEY and CDR2 SMNVEV (reference sequence). V dropped 1 base and J dropped 5; count of bases not matched to a gene: 7. Here the CDR3 DNA reads TGTGCCAGCAGTTTATACGGGGGACTAGCGGGACTGGAGACCCAGTACTTC. This encodes CASSLYGGLAGLETQYF.

The CDR3 region is CASSETSREKLFF. The CDR3 DNA is TGTGCCAGCAGTGAGACAAGCCGTGAAAAACTGTTTTTT. The gene calls are TRBV2 and TRBJ1-4; no clear D. The length of the CDR3 is 13 residues. Germline CDR1 is SNHLY and CDR2 is FYNNEI. Trimming removed 3 bases from V and 7 bases from J, with 9 bases in between.

The rearrangement joins TRBV7-9 to TRBJ1-4; perhaps TRBD1 as D (6 bases). Trimming cost V 3 bases and J 7 bases, with 12 bases left between them. Germline CDR1 is SEHNR and CDR2 is FQNEAQ (reference sequence). This CDR3 has 14 residues. CDR3 amino acids: CASSFWGRGEKLFF. The CDR3, as DNA: TGTGCCAGCAGCTTTTGGGGGCGAGGTGAAAAACTGTTTTTT.

This sequence joins TRBV3-1 (or the pseudogene TRBV3-2) and TRBJ2-7, with D possibly being TRBD2 (5 bases). V was clipped by 0 bases and J by 7 bases, with 10 bases between them. CDR1 is LGHDT, CDR2 YNNKEL, per germline (reference sequence). This CDR3 spans 13 amino acids. Here the CDR3 reads CASSQDQRREQYF. Written as DNA, the CDR3 is TGTGCCAGCAGCCAAGATCAAAGGAGGGAGCAGTACTTC.

The genes are TRBV7-2 and TRBJ2-1; tentatively, D is TRBD1 (5 bases). The length of the CDR3 is 14 residues. V dropped 3 bases and J dropped 9 bases, with 15 bases sitting between them. In germline, CDR1 is SGHTA, CDR2 FQGNSA. This CDR3 reads CASSFRLQGSEQFF. CDR3 DNA: TGTGCCAGCAGCTTTCGCCTTCAGGGTTCTGAGCAGTTCTTC. The whole variable domain, filled in from reference TRBV7-2 and TRBJ2-1, reads GAGVSQSPSNKVTEKGKDVELRCDPISGHTALYWYRQSLGQGLEFLIYFQGNSAPDKSGLPSDRFSAERTGGSVSTLTIQRTQQEDSAVYLCASSFRLQGSEQFFGPGTRLTVL.

CDR3 region: CASKQQQGRQETQYF. The CDR3 DNA is TGTGCCAGCAAACAGCAACAGGGACGCCAAGAGACCCAGTACTTC. This chain joins TRBV6-5 and TRBJ2-5, with D tentatively TRBD1 (6 bases). V lost 7 bases and J 1 base, leaving 16 bases between the germline ends. This CDR3 is 15 amino acids long. Per the germline V gene, CDR1 is MNHEY and CDR2 is SVGAGI.

V gene TRBV15 combines with J gene TRBJ1-2; a weak D match, TRBD1 (5 bases). Between the trimmed V and J ends, which lost 0 bases and 6 bases, there was a span of 11 bases. This CDR3 contains 14 residues. CDR1 is LNHNV, CDR2 YYDKDF, per germline (reference sequence). DNA of the CDR3: TGTGCCACCAGCAGAGACGGGAGAGGGGATGGCTACACCTTC. Its protein product is CATSRDGRGDGYTF.

The V and J genes are TRBV7-3 and TRBJ1-2; possible D gene TRBD1, 6 bases. Germline V gene sequence: CDR1 SGHTA, CDR2 FQGTGA. Deletions cut 5 bases from V and 8 bases from J, with 21 bases between. CDR3 length: 15 residues. CDR3 nucleotides: TGTGCCAGCAGCACCGACAGGACCTCTTACGAGGGCTACACCTTC. It translates to CASSTDRTSYEGYTF.

V usage is TRBV29-1 and J usage is TRBJ1-1; D is undetermined. The CDR3 has 13 residues. V was trimmed by 4 bases and J by 0 bases, leaving 9 bases between them. Germline V gives CDR1 SQVTM, CDR2 ANQGSEA. CDR3 sequence reads: CSVVYYMNTEAFF. The CDR3 region has the DNA TGCAGCGTTGTGTACTACATGAACACTGAAGCTTTCTTT.

V gene TRBV15 combines with J gene TRBJ1-5; D is perhaps TRBD1 (5 bases). CDR1 and CDR2 (germline): LNHNV, YYDKDF (reference sequence). The length of the CDR3 is 14 residues. The germline V and J ends were trimmed by 6 bases and 2 bases, with 11 bases remaining between them. The chain's CDR3 is CATRGRVGNQPQHF. In DNA form, the CDR3 reads TGTGCCACCAGAGGCAGGGTAGGCAATCAGCCCCAGCATTTT.

This chain links TRBV25-1 with TRBJ2-1, with D possibly matching TRBD2 (6 bases). Germline lookup yields CDR1 MGHDK and CDR2 SYGVNS. The CDR3 runs to 14 residues. Between the trimmed V and J ends, which lost 4 bases and 7 bases, there was a span of 14 bases. The CDR3 protein is CASSVLASVNEQFF. As DNA, the CDR3 is TGTGCCAGCAGTGTTCTAGCGAGCGTTAATGAGCAGTTCTTC.

The table lists this clone with a count of one. The rearrangement joins TRBV6-5 to TRBJ2-1; unclear D gene. Trimming left V 1 base short and J 5 bases short, with 15 bases between. The CDR3 runs 16 residues. Germline CDR1 and CDR2: MNHEY and SVGAGI. The CDR3 region has the DNA TGTGCCAGCAGTTACTATCGGCAGGTATCCCACAATGAGCAGTTCTTC. Its protein is CASSYYRQVSHNEQFF.

The CDR3 loop is CASRAVSYNEQFF. CDR3 sequence (DNA): TGTGCCAGTAGAGCGGTCTCCTACAATGAGCAGTTCTTC. V gene TRBV19 combines with J gene TRBJ2-1; perhaps TRBD2 as D (5 bases). The CDR3 sequence is 13 residues long. The V gene's germline CDR1 is LNHDA and CDR2 SQIVND (reference sequence). V dropped 6 bases and J dropped 0 bases, with 6 bases sitting between them.

Only one count was recorded for this clone. This rearrangement joins TRBV19 to TRBJ2-1, with 7 bases aligning to TRBD2. This CDR3 has 15 residues. J gave up 7 bases and V 4 bases, and 10 bases lay outside the gene matches. In germline, CDR1 is LNHDA, CDR2 SQIVND (reference sequence). CDR3 region: CASSTGRAEGNEQFF. Here the CDR3 DNA reads TGTGCCAGTAGTACGGGGAGGGCCGAGGGTAATGAGCAGTTCTTC.

The V and J genes are TRBV12-5 and TRBJ1-5, with TRBD1 as a possible D gene (5 bases). The germline V gene has CDR1 LGHNT and CDR2 FRNRAP. The CDR3 is made up of 14 amino acids. Trimming cost V 6 bases and J 7 bases, with 16 bases left between them. The CDR3 coding sequence is TGTGCTAGTGGACCCCAGGGTTTTGAACAGCCCCAGCATTTT. Translating gives CASGPQGFEQPQHF.

The chain is built from TRBV7-7 and TRBJ2-3; 11 bases line up with TRBD2. This CDR3 region has 15 residues. Trimming cost V 5 bases and J 4 bases; bases outside gene matches: 5. CDR1 and CDR2 from the germline V gene are SSHAT and FNYEAQ (reference sequence). The CDR3 sequence is CASSNPSGGSDTQYF. The CDR3 DNA reads TGTGCCAGCAGCAATCCTAGCGGGGGGTCAGATACGCAGTATTTT.

The chain combines TRBV5-6 with TRBJ1-3; weak D call: TRBD1 (5 bases). V was cut by 0 bases and J by 0 bases, with 16 bases left in between. This CDR3 has 18 residues. Germline V lookup: CDR1 SGHDT, CDR2 YYEEEE. CDR3 loop: CASSLEGSRILSGNTIYF. As DNA, the CDR3 is TGTGCCAGCAGCTTGGAGGGGTCCCGGATCCTCTCTGGAAACACCATATATTTT.

The V and J genes are TRBV6-5 and TRBJ1-3, with TRBD1 matching 7 bases. Germline trimming cut 6 bases from V and 0 bases from J; bases unmatched to any gene: 5. The CDR3 totals 15 residues. The germline V gene has CDR1 MNHEY and CDR2 SVGAGI. CDR3 bases: TGTGCCAGCAGCCGGGGACAGCGCTCTGGAAACACCATATATTTT. Its translation: CASSRGQRSGNTIYF.

This chain connects TRBV5-4 to TRBJ2-1, with 10 bases lining up with TRBD2. Trimming cost V 4 bases and J 4 bases; bases outside gene matches: 8. Germline V gene lookup returns CDR1 SGHNT and CDR2 YYREEE (reference sequence). This CDR3 contains 16 residues. The CDR3 DNA reads as TGTGCCAGCAGCGCCTGGGCTAGCGGGAGATACAATGAGCAGTTCTTC. It specifies CASSAWASGRYNEQFF.

The chain has TRBV5-1 and TRBJ2-1; 9 bases fit TRBD2. The V gene's germline CDR1 is SGHRS and CDR2 YFSETQ. This CDR3 has 14 amino acids. The ends lost 7 bases at V and 8 bases at J; junction bases unmatched: 10. The CDR3 here is CASSGLAGNHEQFF. For the CDR3, the DNA is TGCGCCAGCTCGGGGCTAGCGGGGAACCATGAGCAGTTCTTC.

This rearrangement joins TRBV19 to TRBJ2-3; D remains unclear. Germline CDR1 reads LNHDA; CDR2 reads SQIVND (reference sequence). V was trimmed by 0 bases and J by 8 bases, leaving 12 bases between them. CDR3 length equals 14 residues. The CDR3 sequence: CASSIDYGRATQYF. DNA of the CDR3: TGTGCCAGTAGTATAGATTACGGTCGTGCTACGCAGTATTTT.

The chain uses TRBV2 and TRBJ1-5; 9 bases fit TRBD1. This CDR3 region has 16 residues. Germline CDR1 and CDR2: SNHLY and FYNNEI. With V trimmed by 4 bases and J by 0 bases, 4 bases remained unmatched. The CDR3 is CASSAGTGSSNQPQHF. The CDR3 DNA reads as TGTGCCAGCAGTGCCGGGACAGGGAGTAGCAATCAGCCCCAGCATTTT.

This chain joins TRBV6-5 and TRBJ2-7; 9 bases are shared with TRBD1. The CDR3 sequence is 15 residues long. Germline lookup yields CDR1 MNHEY and CDR2 SVGAGI. Trimming removed 6 bases from V and 4 bases from J; junction bases left unmatched: 10. In DNA form, the CDR3 reads TGTGCCAGCAGACCTCCGGGACAGGGACTTTACGAGCAGTACTTC. Its protein product is CASRPPGQGLYEQYF.

V and J are TRBV27 and TRBJ2-3; TRBD2 matches at 11 bases. This CDR3 region has 18 residues. V lost 3 bases to trimming and J lost 5 bases; unmatched junction nucleotides: 13. Germline V gene lookup returns CDR1 MNHEY and CDR2 SMNVEV (reference sequence). In DNA, the CDR3 is TGTGCCAGCAGTTTCCGACGACTAGCGGGGCAGGCTGGAGATACGCAGTATTTT. As protein: CASSFRRLAGQAGDTQYF.